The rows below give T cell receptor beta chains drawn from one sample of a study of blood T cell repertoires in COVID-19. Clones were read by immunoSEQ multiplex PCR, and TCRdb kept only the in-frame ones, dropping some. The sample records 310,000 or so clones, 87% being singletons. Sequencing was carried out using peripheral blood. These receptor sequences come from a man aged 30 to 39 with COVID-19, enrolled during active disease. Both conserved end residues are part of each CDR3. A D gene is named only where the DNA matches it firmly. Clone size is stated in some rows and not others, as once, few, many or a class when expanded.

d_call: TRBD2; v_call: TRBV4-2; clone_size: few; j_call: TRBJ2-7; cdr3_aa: CASSQVRASGLAGSYEQYF; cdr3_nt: TGTGCCAGCAGCCAAGTCAGGGCTTCTGGACTAGCGGGATCCTACGAGCAGTACTTC
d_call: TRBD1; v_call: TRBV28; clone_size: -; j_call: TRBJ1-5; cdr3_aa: CASSLWGQGGNQPQHF; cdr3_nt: TGTGCCAGCAGTTTATGGGGACAGGGTGGCAATCAGCCCCAGCATTTT
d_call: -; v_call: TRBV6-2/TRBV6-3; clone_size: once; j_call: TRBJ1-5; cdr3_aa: CASSYSSRVNQPQHF; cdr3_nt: TGTGCCAGCAGTTACTCGAGTCGAGTAAATCAGCCCCAGCATTTT
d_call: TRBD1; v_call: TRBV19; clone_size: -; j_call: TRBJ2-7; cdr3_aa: CASSMVGDSYEQYF; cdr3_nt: TGTGCCAGTAGTATGGTTGGGGACAGCTACGAGCAGTACTTC
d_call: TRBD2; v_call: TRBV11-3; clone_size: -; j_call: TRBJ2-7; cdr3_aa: CASSQTSGSSYEQYF; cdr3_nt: TGTGCCAGCAGCCAAACTAGCGGGAGCTCCTACGAGCAGTACTTC
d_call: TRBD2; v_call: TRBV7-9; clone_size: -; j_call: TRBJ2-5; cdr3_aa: CASSIFGLAGGPETQYF; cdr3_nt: TGTGCCAGCAGCATCTTTGGGCTAGCGGGGGGCCCGGAGACCCAGTACTTC
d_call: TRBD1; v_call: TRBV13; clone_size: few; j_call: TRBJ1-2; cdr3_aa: CASSFGQGYGYTF; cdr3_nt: TGTGCCAGCAGCTTCGGACAGGGCTATGGCTACACCTTC
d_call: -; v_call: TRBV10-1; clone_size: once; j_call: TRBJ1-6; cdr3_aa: CASSDGLSRGLSNSPLHF; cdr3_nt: TGCGCCAGCAGTGACGGGCTTTCCCGCGGGTTAAGTAATTCACCCCTCCACTTT
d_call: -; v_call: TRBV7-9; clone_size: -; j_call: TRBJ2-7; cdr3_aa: CASSFRTEYEQYF; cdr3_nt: TGTGCCAGCAGCTTTAGGACAGAGTACGAGCAGTACTTC
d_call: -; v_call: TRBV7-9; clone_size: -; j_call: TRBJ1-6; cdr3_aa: CASSLQDIYNSPLHF; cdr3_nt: TGTGCCAGCAGTCTACAGGATATCTATAATTCACCCCTCCACTTT